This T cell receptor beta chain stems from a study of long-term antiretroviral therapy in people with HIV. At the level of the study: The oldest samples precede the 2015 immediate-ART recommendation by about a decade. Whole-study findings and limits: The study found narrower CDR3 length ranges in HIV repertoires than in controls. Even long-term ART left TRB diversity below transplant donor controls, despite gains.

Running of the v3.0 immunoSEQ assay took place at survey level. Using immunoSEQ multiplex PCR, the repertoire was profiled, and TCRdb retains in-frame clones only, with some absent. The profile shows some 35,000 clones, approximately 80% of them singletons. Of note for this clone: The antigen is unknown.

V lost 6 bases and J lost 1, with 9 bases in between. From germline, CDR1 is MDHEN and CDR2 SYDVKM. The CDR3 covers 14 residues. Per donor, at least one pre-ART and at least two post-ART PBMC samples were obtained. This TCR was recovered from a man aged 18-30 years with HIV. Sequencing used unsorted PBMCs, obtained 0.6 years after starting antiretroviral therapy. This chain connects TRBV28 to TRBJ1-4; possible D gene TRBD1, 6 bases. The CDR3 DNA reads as TGTGCCAGCAGGAAGGGGGGAACTAATGAAAAACTGTTTTTT. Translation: CASRKGGTNEKLFF.